The clone carrying this T cell receptor beta chain was found many times. What it binds is not known. The data are from a study of spatial heterogeneity in lung cancer. Across the whole study: The donor group consisted of 72 patients who had untreated, early-stage non-small cell lung cancer. Whole-study results and caveats: Compared with follow-up, resection was when ubiquitous expanded tumor TCRs appeared in blood more.

Time point noted: blood at routine non-recurrence follow-up after resection. Unsorted whole RNA of tumor, nontumor lung or frozen PBMC was sequenced. Germline CDR1 and CDR2: LGHNA and YNFKEQ. V lost 0 bases, J lost 0 bases, and 15 bases lay in between. CDR3 length equals 19 residues. Each TCR cDNA molecule carried a unique molecular identifier. MiXCR was run by TCRdb on the 5' RACE reads, yielding one entry per CDR3 protein. The sample includes around 27,000 distinct CDR3 sequences, 5.4% of them seen just once. This chain links TRBV4-2 with TRBJ2-6; D is tentatively TRBD1 or TRBD2 (5 bases each). The sample consisted of PBMCs, taken at follow-up. The source of this sequence is a female donor with early-stage non-small cell lung cancer. CDR3 sequence: CASSQERGTAFSGANVLTF. The CDR3 DNA is TGTGCCAGCAGCCAAGAGAGAGGGACCGCATTCTCTGGGGCCAACGTCCTGACTTTC.